The 20 T cell receptor beta chains presented below share a single source sample, sequenced in a study of blood T cell repertoires in COVID-19 (dated by TCRdb to between 2020 and 2021). Libraries were made using the immunoSEQ multiplex PCR assay. TCRdb re-hosts the immuneACCESS table, in-frame sequences only. Its copies lack some clones; in the studies checked, an unresolved V gene accounts for under half of them, and the cause for the rest is not known. The sample includes approximately 320,000 clones, with roughly 89% observed a single time. The top ten clonotypes cover over 8.5% of the sample. The sample taken for sequencing was peripheral blood. Receptors originate from a woman aged 25 to 39 with COVID-19, enrolled during active disease.

The CDR3 sequence: CASSALDTQYF. The CDR3 DNA is TGTGCCAGCAGCGCACTAGATACGCAGTATTTT. The genes are TRBV11-2 and TRBJ2-3; D remains ambiguous. Germline V lookup: CDR1 SGHAT, CDR2 FQNNGV. The CDR3 contains 11 residues. V lost 5 bases and J 5 bases, leaving 5 bases between the germline ends.

The rearrangement links TRBV4-1 to TRBJ2-3; D is ambiguous. The CDR3 has 15 amino acids. Germline CDR1 and CDR2: MGHRA and YSYEKL. V lost 1 base and J 3 bases, leaving 11 bases between the germline ends. CDR3 loop: CASSQVVGFTDTQYF. CDR3 nucleotide sequence: TGCGCCAGCAGCCAAGTCGTCGGTTTTACAGATACGCAGTATTTT.

Written as DNA, the CDR3 is TGTGCCAGCAGCGTCCGGGGGACAGGGGTGGATAAGCAGTACTTC. Residues: CASSVRGTGVDKQYF. This chain links TRBV5-5 with TRBJ2-7; 10 bases align to TRBD1. Germline V gene sequence: CDR1 SGHKS, CDR2 YYEKEE (reference sequence). Losses at the gene ends were 4 bases for V and 8 bases for J; bases not matched to a gene: 12. The CDR3 totals 15 residues.

The V call is TRBV28, the J call TRBJ2-3; D unresolved. Germline assignment: CDR1 MDHEN and CDR2 SYDVKM. CDR3 length: 12 amino acids. The ends were cut back, 6 bases at V and 4 bases at J, with 8 bases in the middle. The CDR3 nucleotides are TGTGCCAGCAGAGGAGTGGCAGATACGCAGTATTTT. This translates into CASRGVADTQYF.

The chain recombines TRBV25-1 with TRBJ2-6; D may be TRBD1 (6 bases). This CDR3 spans 13 amino acids. The V end was cut by 5 bases, the J end by 4 bases, with 6 bases between. Looked up from germline, CDR1 is MGHDK and CDR2 is SYGVNS. The CDR3 region is CASSRGGANVLTF. The CDR3 DNA follows: TGTGCCAGCAGTAGGGGGGGGGCCAACGTCCTGACTTTC.

The V and J genes are TRBV29-1 and TRBJ1-5; D ambiguous. Germline loops: CDR1 SQVTM, CDR2 ANQGSEA. The V and J ends lost 6 bases and 3 bases respectively, with 12 bases between them. The CDR3 consists of 13 residues. The CDR3 bases are TGCAGCGTCGGCGGCGAAGTCAATCAGCCCCAGCATTTT. It translates to CSVGGEVNQPQHF.

A single count supports this clone. The chain recombines TRBV2 with TRBJ1-5, with D possibly being TRBD1 (6 bases). The CDR3 loop spans 13 amino acids. V shed 6 bases and J shed 1 base, with 7 bases lying between them. CDR1 is SNHLY and CDR2 is FYNNEI in the germline V gene. CDR3 bases: TGTGCCAGCAGACAGGGAAGCAATCAGCCCCAGCATTTT. Translated: CASRQGSNQPQHF. The entire variable domain, with the rest obtained from reference TRBV2 and TRBJ1-5, is as follows: EPEVTQTPSHQVTQMGQEVILRCVPISNHLYFYWYRQILGQKVEFLVSFYNNEISEKSEIFDDQFSVERPDGSNFTLKIRSTKLEDSAMYFCASRQGSNQPQHFGDGTRLSIL.

This clone was observed a single time. This chain uses TRBV19 with TRBJ1-5; TRBD1 matches 7 bases. V was pared by 3 bases and J by 6 bases, with 8 bases of the junction left unmatched. CDR1 is LNHDA, CDR2 SQIVND, per germline (reference sequence). This CDR3 has 15 residues. CDR3 in amino acids: CASSIGRGAGQPQHF. CDR3 in DNA: TGTGCCAGTAGTATTGGCAGGGGGGCAGGTCAGCCCCAGCATTTT.

V is TRBV18 and J is TRBJ2-2; TRBD2 matches 11 bases. In germline, CDR1 is KGHSH, CDR2 LQKENI. Unmatched junction bases numbered 11, after V lost 6 bases and J lost 2 bases. This CDR3 region has 18 residues. Here the CDR3 reads CASSKTSGATLNTGELFF. The CDR3 DNA sequence: TGTGCCAGCTCCAAGACTAGCGGGGCGACCCTCAACACCGGGGAGCTGTTTTTT.

This clone appeared a few times. V is TRBV27 and J is TRBJ2-7, with 7 bases identical to TRBD1. The CDR3 spans 13 residues. The germline CDR1 and CDR2 sequences are MNHEY and SMNVEV (reference sequence). Trimming at V came to 4 bases and at J to 7 bases, leaving 7 bases not matched to a gene. The DNA for the CDR3 is TGTGCCAGCAGTTGGCAGGGGGTGGGGGAGCAGTACTTC. It is translated as CASSWQGVGEQYF.

The rearrangement links TRBV7-9 to TRBJ1-1, with unresolved D. Between the trimmed V and J ends, which lost 3 bases and 3 bases, there was a span of 8 bases. The CDR3 runs to 13 residues. CDR1 and CDR2 from the germline V gene are SEHNR and FQNEAQ (reference sequence). Here the CDR3 DNA reads TGTGCCAGCAGCTTCTCCGGGGACACTGAAGCTTTCTTT. Translating gives CASSFSGDTEAFF.

The rearrangement joins TRBV29-1 to TRBJ1-5; D perhaps matches TRBD1 (6 bases). The CDR3 contains 12 residues. CDR1 and CDR2 (germline): SQVTM, ANQGSEA. The germline V and J ends were trimmed by 7 bases and 2 bases, with 9 bases remaining between them. In DNA, the CDR3 is TGCAGCGCCGGACAGCGCAATCAGCCCCAGCATTTT. Its translation is CSAGQRNQPQHF.

This clone was counted ten times or more. The chain combines TRBV5-4 with TRBJ2-5; tentative D call: TRBD1 (5 bases). Germline V gene lookup returns CDR1 SGHNT and CDR2 YYREEE (reference sequence). The length of the CDR3 is 13 residues. Trimming cost V 4 bases and J 3 bases, with 10 bases left between them. CDR3 DNA: TGTGCCAGCAGCGGGGCCTCCAAAGAGACCCAGTACTTC. It specifies CASSGASKETQYF. Full variable domain (missing parts from reference TRBV5-4 and TRBJ2-5): ETGVTQSPTHLIKTRGQQVTLRCSSQSGHNTVSWYQQALGQGPQFIFQYYREEENGRGNFPPRFSGLQFPNYSSELNVNALELDDSALYLCASSGASKETQYFGPGTRLLVL.

This chain links TRBV11-2 with TRBJ1-1; 7 bases agree with TRBD1. J was trimmed by 4 bases and V by 4 bases; bases with no gene match: 9. Germline V gene sequence: CDR1 SGHAT, CDR2 FQNNGV. The CDR3 has 15 residues. CDR3 region: CASSSHRGVGTEAFF. CDR3 sequence (DNA): TGTGCCAGCAGCTCCCACAGGGGCGTCGGCACTGAAGCTTTCTTT. Variable domain in full (rest from reference TRBV11-2 and TRBJ1-1): EAGVAQSPRYKIIEKRQSVAFWCNPISGHATLYWYQQILGQGPKLLIQFQNNGVVDDSQLPKDRFSAERLKGVDSTLKIQPAKLEDSAVYLCASSSHRGVGTEAFFGQGTRLTVV.

This clone showed up just once. The V call is TRBV20-1, the J call TRBJ1-4; D unresolved. The CDR3 has 10 amino acids. The ends were cut back, 4 bases at V and 10 bases at J, with 7 bases in the middle. CDR1 is DFQATT, CDR2 SNEGSKA, per germline (reference sequence). The CDR3: CSAKRGKLFF. For the CDR3, the DNA is TGCAGTGCTAAGCGGGGAAAACTGTTTTTT.

The gene calls are TRBV29-1 and TRBJ2-1, with TRBD2 identical over 10 bases. The CDR3 runs to 14 residues. Germline V gene data show CDR1 as SQVTM and CDR2 as ANQGSEA. Trimming cost V 6 bases and J 9 bases; bases outside gene matches: 11. The chain's CDR3 is CSVQRGGVRSEQFF. DNA of the CDR3: TGCAGCGTCCAGCGGGGGGGGGTTCGGAGTGAGCAGTTCTTC.

This clone is a singleton in its sample. The genes are TRBV5-4 and TRBJ1-4; 10 bases map to TRBD1. In germline, CDR1 is SGHNT, CDR2 YYREEE (reference sequence). The CDR3 sequence is 15 residues long. V gave up 0 bases and J gave up 8 bases; unmatched junction bases: 4. CDR3 bases: TGTGCCAGCAGCTTGGCCGGACAGGGGGGCGAAAAACTGTTTTTT. This gives the protein CASSLAGQGGEKLFF.

V is TRBV7-2 and J is TRBJ1-3; no clear D. The V gene lost 1 base and the J gene lost 0 bases, with 7 bases spanning the gap. The CDR3 totals 15 residues. Germline V gene data show CDR1 as SGHTA and CDR2 as FQGNSA. The CDR3 DNA is TGTGCCAGCAGCTTAGTTGGCAGCTCTGGAAACACCATATATTTT. Its translation is CASSLVGSSGNTIYF.

This clone appeared once. The chain carries TRBV29-1 and TRBJ1-3; D is undetermined. The germline V and J ends were trimmed by 7 bases and 2 bases, with 12 bases remaining between them. The CDR3 is 13 residues long. Germline CDR1 and CDR2: SQVTM and ANQGSEA. The CDR3 DNA follows: TGCAGCGCCGCACGCCGGGCTGGAAACACCATATATTTT. Protein: CSAARRAGNTIYF.

The V call is TRBV27, the J call TRBJ2-2; 7 bases are a match to TRBD1. The ends lost 7 bases at V and 2 bases at J; junction bases unmatched: 4. The length of the CDR3 is 14 residues. Germline-derived CDR1 and CDR2 are MNHEY and SMNVEV (reference sequence). Written as DNA, the CDR3 is TGTGCCAGCACAGACAGGGTTAACACCGGGGAGCTGTTTTTT. Translated, it gives CASTDRVNTGELFF.